What follows are 27 T cell receptor beta chains derived from one specimen sequenced in a study of shared clonotypes between healthy human individuals (dated by TCRdb to the early 2020s). The method behind the library was the immunoSEQ multiplex PCR assay. The immuneACCESS repertoire file appears here via TCRdb, limited to in-frame rearrangements. These files lack a portion of the clones; in checked studies, under half of the deficit traces to unresolved V genes, and the cause of the others is not known. This sample is represented by around 720,000 clones; more than 70% of them were singletons. Around 1.8% of the sample belongs to the ten largest clones. The sequenced sample consisted of memory CD4+ T cells sorted from blood. The cell subset or site label here, explained by the study, means: CD45RA-negative fraction. The source is a woman between 25 and 40 years old in good health.

The chain recombines TRBV4-1 with TRBJ2-7, with no clear D. CDR1 and CDR2 from the germline V gene are MGHRA and YSYEKL. This CDR3 is built from 15 residues. V was trimmed by 0 bases and J by 2 bases, leaving 11 bases between them. The CDR3 DNA sequence: TGCGCCAGCAGCCAAGATCCGACTTGGACCTACGAGCAGTACTTC. Its protein product is CASSQDPTWTYEQYF.

The V gene is TRBV6-5, the J gene TRBJ1-1; 8 bases agree with TRBD1. Per the germline V gene, CDR1 is MNHEY and CDR2 is SVGAGI. The V and J ends lost 5 bases and 4 bases, in that order; junction bases with no gene match: 9. The CDR3 covers 15 residues. In DNA form, the CDR3 reads TGTGCCAGCAGTCCACAGGGGGTGAAGGGCACTGAAGCTTTCTTT. This gives the protein CASSPQGVKGTEAFF.

V usage is TRBV2 and J usage is TRBJ2-5, with 9 positions matching TRBD1. The germline gives CDR1 SNHLY, CDR2 FYNNEI. Germline trimming cut 8 bases from V and 1 base from J; bases unmatched to any gene: 5. The CDR3 spans 14 residues. The CDR3 coding sequence is TGTGCCAGCCTAGTACAGGGGGCCCAAGAGACCCAGTACTTC. It encodes CASLVQGAQETQYF.

The chain has TRBV25-1 and TRBJ1-4; tentatively, D is TRBD1 (5 bases). The germline V gene encodes CDR1 MGHDK and CDR2 SYGVNS. This CDR3 has 14 residues. V lost 1 base and J 9 bases, leaving 12 bases between the germline ends. The CDR3 DNA sequence: TGTGCCAGCAGTGAATCTTGGCAGGGAAAAAAACTGTTTTTT. Its protein product is CASSESWQGKKLFF.

The CDR3 nucleotides are TGTGCCAGCAGCCGAGGCTTACCACCACACGGTACGCAGTATTTT. The encoded protein is CASSRGLPPHGTQYF. V usage is TRBV14 and J usage is TRBJ2-3; D call uncertain. The V and J ends lost 4 bases and 8 bases respectively, with 19 bases between them. The germline gives CDR1 SGHDN, CDR2 FVKESK. The CDR3 extends over 15 amino acids.

This sequence joins TRBV2 and TRBJ1-1, with a weak D call TRBD1 (5 bases). Per germline, CDR1 SNHLY and CDR2 FYNNEI. The CDR3 is made up of 13 amino acids. Trimming left V 6 bases short and J 4 bases short, with 12 bases between. The CDR3 DNA reads as TGTGCCAGCAGGGGGGAGGGAGGCACTGAAGCTTTCTTT. The encoded protein is CASRGEGGTEAFF.

The genes are TRBV7-2 and TRBJ2-3; 8 bases agree with TRBD2. V lost 5 bases and J lost 3; bases outside the gene matches: 13. This CDR3 is 17 amino acids long. Germline assignment: CDR1 SGHTA and CDR2 FQGNSA. The DNA of the CDR3 is TGTGCCAGCAGCCCCCTGGGGCAGCGGGAGCCGACAGATACGCAGTATTTT. Translation: CASSPLGQREPTDTQYF.

The chain couples TRBV7-6 to TRBJ2-2; D tentatively reads TRBD1 or TRBD2 (5 bases each). The ends were cut back, 5 bases at V and 6 bases at J, with 19 bases in the middle. Germline CDR1 reads SGHVS; CDR2 reads FNYEAQ. CDR3 size: 16 residues. Written as DNA, the CDR3 is TGTGCCAGCAGCCCGAGGGTAGCGTGGGGCCCCGGGGAGCTGTTTTTT. Translation gives CASSPRVAWGPGELFF.

A few counts support this clone. The chain carries TRBV4-2 and TRBJ2-3; tentative D call: TRBD2 (6 bases). The CDR3 consists of 14 residues. Germline-derived CDR1 and CDR2 are LGHNA and YNFKEQ. Trimming pared 4 bases from V and 8 bases from J, leaving 16 bases between. The CDR3 spells CASSPGRGFGTQYF. The CDR3 DNA follows: TGTGCCAGCAGCCCCGGACGGGGGTTCGGTACGCAGTATTTT.

The V and J genes are TRBV5-1 and TRBJ2-5; 9 nucleotides align to TRBD1. Germline V CDR1 and CDR2: SGHRS, YFSETQ. This CDR3 has 14 residues. Trimming took 7 bases from V and 4 from J; bases not matched to a gene: 8. The CDR3 coding sequence is TGCGCCAGCTGCCGGGACAGGGAGTCAGAGACCCAGTACTTC. It is translated as CASCRDRESETQYF.

The CDR3, as DNA: TGTGCCAGCAGCCCCACTAGCGGGAGGGTCGGATTGGATGAGCAGTTCTTC. Translating gives CASSPTSGRVGLDEQFF. The genes are TRBV11-3 and TRBJ2-1; the match to TRBD2 covers 13 bases. CDR3 length: 17 residues. J lost 8 bases, V lost 5 bases, and 12 bases had no gene match. Germline CDR1 and CDR2: SGHNT and YENEEA.

This clone came up once. The chain joins TRBV6-1 to TRBJ1-5; D may be TRBD1 (5 bases). V gave up 4 bases and J gave up 4 bases, with 17 bases separating them. The CDR3 spans 16 residues. The germline CDR1 and CDR2 sequences are MNHNS and SASEGT. CDR3: CASSVTGHLGNQPQHF. CDR3 DNA sequence: TGTGCCAGCAGTGTGACGGGGCACCTTGGGAATCAGCCCCAGCATTTT.

The CDR3 reads CASSQQGVVEKLFF. The CDR3 nucleotides read TGTGCCAGCAGCCAACAGGGGGTGGTTGAAAAACTGTTTTTT. The chain combines TRBV7-8 with TRBJ1-4; 8 nucleotides agree with TRBD1. CDR3 length equals 14 residues. CDR1 is SGHVS and CDR2 is FQNEAQ in the germline V gene. V lost 5 bases and J lost 7; bases outside the gene matches: 6.

With respect to this clone: The sample holds other DNA sequences that translate to the same CDR3. The V and J genes are TRBV18 and TRBJ2-5; TRBD1 might be the D (6 bases). The V end was cut by 3 bases, the J end by 1 base, with 12 bases between. Germline V CDR1 and CDR2: KGHSH, LQKENI. The CDR3 has 15 residues. The CDR3 DNA follows: TGTGCCAGCTCACCCCGGACAGCCTTCCAAGAGACCCAGTACTTC. Amino acids: CASSPRTAFQETQYF. The full variable domain, in which reference TRBV18 and TRBJ2-5 provide the parts outside the CDR3, is NAGVMQNPRHLVRRRGQEARLRCSPMKGHSHVYWYRQLPEEGLKFMVYLQKENIIDESGMPKERFSAEFPKEGPSILRIQQVVRGDSAAYFCASSPRTAFQETQYFGPGTRLLVL.

The chain has TRBV12-2 and TRBJ2-7; TRBD2 is taken as the D call from the table, unchecked against the DNA. TRBV12-2 is annotated as a pseudogene. The CDR3 is 12 amino acids. CDR3 protein: CASRPGVYEQYF. The DNA of the CDR3 is TGTGCAAGTCGCCCGGGGGTCTACGAGCAGTACTTC.

The chain combines TRBV15 with TRBJ1-4, with no clear D. Germline V gene sequence: CDR1 LNHNV, CDR2 YYDKDF (reference sequence). This CDR3 spans 14 amino acids. V was clipped by 3 bases and J by 1 base, with 6 bases between them. In nucleotides, the CDR3 is TGTGCCACCAGCAGCGGGTTAACTAATGAAAAACTGTTTTTT. Its translation is CATSSGLTNEKLFF.

In its sample, this clone was seen many times. The V call is TRBV4-1, the J call TRBJ1-4; D gene ambiguous. V was pared by 5 bases and J by 1 base, with 14 bases between. CDR3 length equals 16 residues. Germline V gene sequence: CDR1 MGHRA, CDR2 YSYEKL. The CDR3 DNA is TGCGCCAGCAGCTACTTTCCTCTTTTAACTAATGAAAAACTGTTTTTT. It yields the protein CASSYFPLLTNEKLFF.

The chain combines TRBV5-1 with TRBJ1-1; D not certain. The CDR3 loop spans 18 amino acids. Per the germline V gene, CDR1 is SGHRS and CDR2 is YFSETQ. The ends were cut back, 4 bases at V and 0 bases at J, with 22 bases in the middle. The CDR3 spells CASSPRRETDVMNTEAFF. The CDR3 nucleotides read TGCGCCAGCAGCCCTCGCCGGGAGACGGACGTCATGAACACTGAAGCTTTCTTT.

The chain is built from TRBV5-1 and TRBJ2-1, with TRBD2 identical over 10 bases. The CDR3 has 15 amino acids. The germline V gene encodes CDR1 SGHRS and CDR2 YFSETQ. Unmatched junction bases numbered 8, after V lost 5 bases and J lost 6 bases. The CDR3 reads CASRKPGLASNEQFF. CDR3 sequence (DNA): TGCGCCAGCAGAAAACCGGGACTAGCGTCCAATGAGCAGTTCTTC. Combining the CDR3 with reference TRBV5-1 and TRBJ2-1 gives the whole variable domain KAGVTQTPRYLIKTRGQQVTLSCSPISGHRSVSWYQQTPGQGLQFLFEYFSETQRNKGNFPGRFSGRQFSNSRSEMNVSTLELGDSALYLCASRKPGLASNEQFFGPGTRLTVL.

The rearrangement uses TRBV4-2 and TRBJ2-3, with 7 bases lining up with TRBD2. The junction had 8 bases not matched to a gene; V was cut back by 1 base and J by 4 bases. Germline V lookup: CDR1 LGHNA, CDR2 YNFKEQ. The CDR3 runs 16 residues. The DNA of the CDR3 is TGTGCCAGCAGCCAAGGTGGCGGGAGCGGCGCAGATACGCAGTATTTT. This codes for CASSQGGGSGADTQYF.

This chain links TRBV19 with TRBJ2-2; TRBD2 is a possible D gene (6 bases). V was clipped by 7 bases and J by 4 bases, with 19 bases between them. The CDR3 loop spans 16 amino acids. Per germline, CDR1 LNHDA and CDR2 SQIVND (reference sequence). CDR3 coding DNA: TGTGCCAGTACCCTGAGGTGGCAGGGAGGCACCGGGGAGCTGTTTTTT. It encodes CASTLRWQGGTGELFF. Full variable domain (remainder filled in from reference TRBV19 and TRBJ2-2): DGGITQSPKYLFRKEGQNVTLSCEQNLNHDAMYWYRQDPGQGLRLIYYSQIVNDFQKGDIAEGYSVSREKKESFPLTVTSAQKNPTAFYLCASTLRWQGGTGELFFGEGSRLTVL.

This rearrangement joins TRBV6-5 to TRBJ1-4, with D hard to call. V lost 3 bases to trimming and J lost 0 bases, with 5 bases between them. Germline V lookup: CDR1 MNHEY, CDR2 SVGAGI. The CDR3 has 14 residues. This CDR3 is CASSYGTTNEKLFF. CDR3 sequence (DNA): TGTGCCAGCAGTTATGGCACAACTAATGAAAAACTGTTTTTT.

Concerning this clone: Other DNA sequences in this sample translate to the same CDR3. The rearrangement links TRBV30 to TRBJ1-3; D gene unclear. This CDR3 spans 14 amino acids. The V gene lost 0 bases and the J gene lost 9 bases, with 15 bases spanning the gap. Per germline, CDR1 GTSNPN and CDR2 SVGIG (reference sequence). The CDR3, as DNA: TGTGCCTGGAGTGTACAGCAGCCTCGGGGCACCATATATTTT. Translated, it gives CAWSVQQPRGTIYF.

The genes are TRBV28 and TRBJ2-7; perhaps D is TRBD1 or TRBD2 (8 bases each). The CDR3 is 16 amino acids. V shed 6 bases and J shed 3 bases, with 21 bases lying between them. CDR1 is MDHEN, CDR2 SYDVKM, per germline. CDR3 sequence: CASRTGGGTGVYEQYF. CDR3 sequence (DNA): TGTGCCAGCAGGACGGGAGGGGGGACAGGCGTCTACGAGCAGTACTTC.

The gene calls are TRBV28 and TRBJ2-7; 10 positions match TRBD1. Germline trimming cut 5 bases from V and 4 bases from J; bases unmatched to any gene: 8. From germline, CDR1 is MDHEN and CDR2 SYDVKM. This CDR3 is 15 amino acids long. DNA of the CDR3: TGTGCCAGCAGTGCACAACGACAGGGGGCTTACGAGCAGTACTTC. This encodes CASSAQRQGAYEQYF.

This clone was counted a few times. The same CDR3 can be traced to other DNA sequences in this sample. The genes are TRBV28 and TRBJ1-5; D call uncertain. V was trimmed by 6 bases and J by 1 base, leaving 13 bases between them. This CDR3 spans 15 amino acids. The germline V gene has CDR1 MDHEN and CDR2 SYDVKM. DNA of the CDR3: TGTGCCAGCAGCAATCGGGGTGGGAGCAATCAGCCCCAGCATTTT. Amino acids: CASSNRGGSNQPQHF.

V and J are TRBV28 and TRBJ1-4, with D possibly being TRBD1 (5 bases). This CDR3 contains 15 residues. The V gene's germline CDR1 is MDHEN and CDR2 SYDVKM. Trimming stripped 4 bases from V and 4 bases from J, with 13 bases between. Here the CDR3 DNA reads TGTGCCAGCAGTTCACCGGGGCTGGGTAATGAAAAACTGTTTTTT. Its translation is CASSSPGLGNEKLFF.